The next 12 T cell receptor beta chains were all read from a single sample in a study of T cell repertoires in cytomegalovirus infection (dated by TCRdb to the late 2010s). TCRdb records Illumina HiSeq 1500 as the sequencer. The raw public reads went through TCRdb reprocessing: fastp at Q25, MiXCR clone calling, in-frame beta chains kept. Identical CDR3 proteins give one entry, which carries the most common genes and DNA. The sample table holds some 700,000 distinct CDR3 sequences, of which about 40% were seen once. The ten largest account for around 2.6% of the sample. The sequenced material came from PBMCs. The receptors here all came from a human donor in good health (CMV status not recorded). Some clones in this sample may be carry-over from other donors' samples.

In its sample, this clonotype was seen a few times. The chain links TRBV7-9 to TRBJ2-4; 7 bases are shared with TRBD1. Trimming cost V 1 base and J 8 bases; bases outside gene matches: 5. Germline-derived CDR1 and CDR2 are SEHNR and FQNEAQ (reference sequence). The CDR3 has 14 amino acids. The CDR3 nucleotides read TGTGCCAGCAGCTTAGATAGTGGGACAGACATTCAGTACTTC. Translation: CASSLDSGTDIQYF.

There are a few counts of this clonotype. The gene calls are TRBV20-1 and TRBJ2-5, with 7 bases lining up with TRBD2. Germline values: CDR1 DFQATT, CDR2 SNEGSKA (reference sequence). Unmatched junction bases numbered 1, after V lost 3 bases and J lost 3 bases. The CDR3 totals 12 residues. CDR3 in amino acids: CSASLAEETQYF. In DNA form, the CDR3 reads TGCAGTGCTAGTCTAGCGGAAGAGACCCAGTACTTC.

This clonotype has just a few counts. The rearrangement joins TRBV6-1 to TRBJ2-6, with TRBD1 identical over 9 bases. The CDR3 loop spans 16 amino acids. The J segment lost 3 bases and the V segment lost 5 bases, leaving 5 bases of the junction unmatched. Germline CDR1 MNHNS, CDR2 SASEGT. CDR3 in amino acids: CASSTTGGRGANVLTF. CDR3 sequence (DNA): TGTGCCAGCAGTACCACAGGGGGCCGTGGGGCCAACGTCCTGACTTTC.

This clonotype was picked up many times. The rearrangement uses TRBV7-2 and TRBJ1-1, with unresolved D. The CDR3 extends over 12 amino acids. Germline V gene lookup returns CDR1 SGHTA and CDR2 FQGNSA. Trimming shortened V by 7 bases and J by 6 bases, and 12 bases separated the two germline ends. The CDR3 DNA reads as TGTGCCAGCACTTCCTATGAGGCTGAAGCTTTCTTT. Translating it yields CASTSYEAEAFF. Complete variable domain (other parts from reference TRBV7-2 and TRBJ1-1): GAGVSQSPSNKVTEKGKDVELRCDPISGHTALYWYRQSLGQGLEFLIYFQGNSAPDKSGLPSDRFSAERTGGSVSTLTIQRTQQEDSAVYLCASTSYEAEAFFGQGTRLTVV.

This clonotype has just a few counts. V is TRBV11-2 and J is TRBJ1-1; D is ambiguous. The V and J ends lost 5 bases and 1 base respectively, with 20 bases between them. This CDR3 has 17 residues. Germline V gene lookup returns CDR1 SGHAT and CDR2 FQNNGV. In DNA form, the CDR3 reads TGTGCCAGCAGCCAAAAGGGCCGCTTCACAACGAACACTGAAGCTTTCTTT. Translation gives CASSQKGRFTTNTEAFF.

This clonotype occurred a few times. This chain links TRBV10-3 with TRBJ2-7, with a possible D match to TRBD2 (6 bases). The CDR3 is 13 amino acids. The V gene's germline CDR1 is ENHRY and CDR2 SYGVKD. Trimming shortened V by 5 bases and J by 4 bases, and 12 bases separated the two germline ends. The CDR3: CAISPGAQYEQYF. In nucleotides, the CDR3 is TGTGCCATCAGTCCGGGAGCGCAATACGAGCAGTACTTC.

The rearrangement joins TRBV6-8 to TRBJ2-7, with a tentative D call TRBD2 (5 bases). V lost 0 bases and J 2 bases, leaving 14 bases between the germline ends. In germline, CDR1 is MNHGY, CDR2 SAAAGT. The CDR3 runs 16 residues. The CDR3: CASSYSPRGPTYEQYF. CDR3 nucleotides: TGTGCCAGCAGTTACTCGCCGAGAGGGCCCACCTACGAGCAGTACTTC.

The chain has TRBV6-6 and TRBJ1-2; 11 nucleotides align to TRBD1. Germline V gene sequence: CDR1 MNHNY, CDR2 SVGAGI (reference sequence). Trimming cost V 5 bases and J 8 bases; bases outside gene matches: 10. This CDR3 comprises 15 residues. CDR3 DNA: TGTGCCAGCAGTAGCCCGGACAGGGGGCGAAGCGGCTACACCTTC. This sequence encodes CASSSPDRGRSGYTF.

This chain links TRBV15 with TRBJ2-1; the D gene could be TRBD1 or TRBD2 (5 bases each). Looked up from germline, CDR1 is LNHNV and CDR2 is YYDKDF (reference sequence). The CDR3 consists of 13 residues. Trimming removed 5 bases from V and 7 bases from J, with 12 bases in between. CDR3 sequence (DNA): TGTGCCACCAGCCCAAGGGGAGAGAATGAGCAGTTCTTC. Its translation is CATSPRGENEQFF.

The chain uses TRBV20-1 and TRBJ1-5, with D possibly matching TRBD1 (5 bases). Germline V gene sequence: CDR1 DFQATT, CDR2 SNEGSKA (reference sequence). The CDR3 runs 13 residues. Trimming pared 7 bases from V and 3 bases from J, leaving 13 bases between. Here the CDR3 DNA reads TGCAGTGGGACGGGACGGCTCAATCAGCCCCAGCATTTT. Translation gives CSGTGRLNQPQHF.

This clonotype is large. The chain uses TRBV25-1 and TRBJ2-7, with a tentative D call TRBD1 (6 bases). The CDR3 extends over 13 amino acids. The germline V gene encodes CDR1 MGHDK and CDR2 SYGVNS. The V gene lost 5 bases and the J gene lost 2 bases, with 10 bases spanning the gap. CDR3 loop: CASSYRDTYEQYF. CDR3 nucleotides: TGTGCCAGCAGTTATCGGGACACCTACGAGCAGTACTTC.

V is TRBV29-1 and J is TRBJ2-7; D may be TRBD1 (6 bases). Germline V gene sequence: CDR1 SQVTM, CDR2 ANQGSEA. This CDR3 is built from 13 residues. The V and J ends lost 7 bases and 0 bases respectively, with 13 bases between them. The CDR3 here is CSARTESSYEQYF. DNA of the CDR3: TGCAGCGCCCGGACAGAGAGCTCCTACGAGCAGTACTTC.